The 6 T cell receptor beta chains reported below all come from one sample, sequenced in a study of CD8 T cells in Susac syndrome. Reverse transcription of roughly 0.45 to 1 ug RNA was carried out with random hexamers. From the immunoSEQ multiplex PCR reads, TCRdb called clonotypes with MiXCR, one entry per CDR3 protein. The sample lists more than 100,000 distinct CDR3 sequences; 96% were seen once. The specimen sequenced was CD4+ T cells from PBMCs. These receptors all come from a human donor with Susac syndrome.

The chain links TRBV20-1 to TRBJ2-1; D is uncertain. Trimming pared 6 bases from V and 15 bases from J, leaving 18 bases between. This CDR3 region has 11 residues. Looked up from germline, CDR1 is DFQATT and CDR2 is SNEGSKA (reference sequence). The CDR3 DNA reads as TGCAGTGCGCCTAAAGGGCACTCGTGGTTCTTC. Translating it yields CSAPKGHSWFF.

The CDR3 DNA sequence: TGTGCCATCAGTGAGTTTCCCCGCAGGGGACACGAGCAGTACTTC. Translating gives CAISEFPRRGHEQYF. The chain links TRBV10-3 to TRBJ2-7, with D possibly being TRBD1 (6 bases). CDR1 is ENHRY and CDR2 is SYGVKD in the germline V gene. Trimming left V 1 base short and J 5 bases short, with 15 bases between. The CDR3 sequence is 15 residues long.

DNA of the CDR3: TGTGCTAGTGGTTTGTGGGACTTTCACAATGAGCAGTTCTTC. It translates to CASGLWDFHNEQFF. The chain has TRBV12-5 and TRBJ2-1, with D possibly matching TRBD2 (6 bases). V shed 2 bases and J shed 5 bases, with 10 bases lying between them. The germline V gene has CDR1 LGHNT and CDR2 FRNRAP. This CDR3 comprises 14 residues. Filled out from reference TRBV12-5 and TRBJ2-1, the complete variable domain reads DARVTQTPRHKVTEMGQEVTMRCQPILGHNTVFWYRQTMMQGLELLAYFRNRAPLDDSGMPKDRFSAEMPDATLATLKIQPSEPRDSAVYFCASGLWDFHNEQFFGPGTRLTVL.

This clonotype was found once. The CDR3 loop reads CASRSPGVHEQYF. CDR3 in DNA: TGTGCCAGCAGATCCCCAGGGGTCCACGAGCAGTACTTC. This chain uses TRBV28 with TRBJ2-7; D is possibly TRBD1 (6 bases). The CDR3 length is 13 residues. V was cut by 6 bases and J by 5 bases, with 14 bases left in between. The germline V gene has CDR1 MDHEN and CDR2 SYDVKM.

V usage is TRBV29-1 and J usage is TRBJ2-1; no clear D. The V end was cut by 6 bases, the J end by 7 bases, with 16 bases between. This CDR3 comprises 13 residues. CDR1 is SQVTM and CDR2 is ANQGSEA in the germline V gene. CDR3 DNA sequence: TGCAGCGTCGTCTTGGATCTAAGGAATGAGCAGTTCTTC. Protein: CSVVLDLRNEQFF.

This clonotype was recorded once. The genes are TRBV15 and TRBJ2-3; D uncertain. From germline, CDR1 is LNHNV and CDR2 YYDKDF (reference sequence). The CDR3 contains 14 residues. V was pared by 0 bases and J by 0 bases, with 4 bases between. CDR3: CATSRDESTDTQYF. In nucleotides, the CDR3 is TGTGCCACCAGCAGAGACGAGAGCACAGATACGCAGTATTTT.